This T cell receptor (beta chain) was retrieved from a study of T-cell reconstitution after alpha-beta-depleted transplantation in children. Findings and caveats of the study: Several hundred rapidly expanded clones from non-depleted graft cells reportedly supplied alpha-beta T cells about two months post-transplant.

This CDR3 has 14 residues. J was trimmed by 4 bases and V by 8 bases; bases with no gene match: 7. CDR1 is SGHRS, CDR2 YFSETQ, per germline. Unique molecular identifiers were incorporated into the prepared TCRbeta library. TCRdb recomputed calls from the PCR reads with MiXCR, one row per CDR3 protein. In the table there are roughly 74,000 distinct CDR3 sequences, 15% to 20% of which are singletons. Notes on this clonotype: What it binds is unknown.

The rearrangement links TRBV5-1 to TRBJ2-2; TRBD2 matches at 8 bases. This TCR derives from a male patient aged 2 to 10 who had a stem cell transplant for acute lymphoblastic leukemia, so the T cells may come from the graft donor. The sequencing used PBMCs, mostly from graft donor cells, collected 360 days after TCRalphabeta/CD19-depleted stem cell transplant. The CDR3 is CASRNSGGTGELFF. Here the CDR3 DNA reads TGCGCCAGTAGGAACAGCGGGGGCACCGGGGAGCTGTTTTTT. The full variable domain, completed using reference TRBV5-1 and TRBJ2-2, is KAGVTQTPRYLIKTRGQQVTLSCSPISGHRSVSWYQQTPGQGLQFLFEYFSETQRNKGNFPGRFSGRQFSNSRSEMNVSTLELGDSALYLCASRNSGGTGELFFGEGSRLTVL.